These 11 T cell receptor beta chains came from one sample sequenced in a study of cytomegalovirus exposure and HLA in healthy donors. Only in-frame clones appear in the TCRdb table, and some are missing; sequencing was by immunoSEQ multiplex PCR. The sample includes 250,000 or so clones, roughly 89% of them seen just once. The sample comprised PBMCs. The origin of the receptors is a young man in good health and CMV-seronegative.

The rearrangement joins TRBV27 to TRBJ2-3; TRBD2 agrees at 9 bases. This CDR3 is 18 amino acids long. Looked up from germline, CDR1 is MNHEY and CDR2 is SMNVEV (reference sequence). V trimming: 6 bases; J trimming: 0 bases; junction bases outside the gene matches: 13. As DNA, the CDR3 is TGTGCCAGCAGGATCCATCCTCCAAGCGGGAGGAGCACAGATACGCAGTATTTT. Its protein is CASRIHPPSGRSTDTQYF.

This sequence joins TRBV19 and TRBJ2-7; D is perhaps TRBD1 (5 bases). The length of the CDR3 is 13 residues. The ends were cut back, 8 bases at V and 2 bases at J, with 13 bases in the middle. The germline V gene encodes CDR1 LNHDA and CDR2 SQIVND (reference sequence). The CDR3 is CASGASITYEQYF. The DNA of the CDR3 is TGTGCCAGTGGGGCGAGTATCACCTACGAGCAGTACTTC.

This clone has more than one count but fewer than ten. The chain couples TRBV28 to TRBJ2-6; D gene uncertain. Germline-derived CDR1 and CDR2 are MDHEN and SYDVKM. The V end lost 6 bases, the J end lost 1 base, and 7 bases lay between the germline ends. The CDR3 sequence is 14 residues long. The chain's CDR3 is CASSGTSGANVLTF. As DNA, the CDR3 is TGTGCCAGCAGCGGTACTTCTGGGGCCAACGTCCTGACTTTC.

The count of this clone is one. The chain joins TRBV5-1 to TRBJ2-7; TRBD2 aligns across 16 bases. The CDR3 runs 18 residues. V was pared by 4 bases and J by 3 bases, with 10 bases of the junction left unmatched. Germline-derived CDR1 and CDR2 are SGHRS and YFSETQ. The CDR3 bases are TGCGCCAGCAGCCCGGGGACTAGCGGGAGGGCCGGGTTCTACGAGCAGTACTTC. Translated: CASSPGTSGRAGFYEQYF.

The rearrangement joins TRBV6-5 to TRBJ2-3; tentative D call: TRBD2 (5 bases). V lost 2 bases, J lost 2 bases, and 11 bases lay in between. The CDR3 has 15 residues. Germline lookup yields CDR1 MNHEY and CDR2 SVGAGI. The CDR3, as DNA: TGTGCCAGCAGTTACGTCCGGGATTCCACAGATACGCAGTATTTT. Translated: CASSYVRDSTDTQYF.

This clone appeared a single time. The chain couples TRBV4-3 to TRBJ1-6, with TRBD1 identical over 8 bases. Germline CDR1 is LGHNA and CDR2 is YSLEER. The CDR3 is 15 amino acids. The V gene end was trimmed by 1 base and the J gene end by 7 bases; junction bases not matched to a gene: 3. The CDR3, as DNA: TGCGCCAGCAGCCAAGTGAGACAGGGGAATTCACCCCTCCACTTT. Translated: CASSQVRQGNSPLHF.

This clone was seen a single time. CDR3 region: CALPGTSGRDTQYF. DNA for the CDR3: TGTGCCCTACCCGGGACTAGCGGGAGAGATACGCAGTATTTT. The chain has TRBV30 and TRBJ2-3; 14 nucleotides agree with TRBD2. CDR3 length equals 14 residues. From germline, CDR1 is GTSNPN and CDR2 SVGIG (reference sequence). The J segment lost 5 bases and the V segment lost 8 bases, leaving 6 bases of the junction unmatched.

The DNA for the CDR3 is TGTGCCAGCAGATTTCGAAGGGGGAGCACAGATACGCAGTATTTT. Its protein is CASRFRRGSTDTQYF. The chain has TRBV6-6 and TRBJ2-3; perhaps TRBD1 as D (6 bases). V shed 6 bases and J shed 0 bases, with 13 bases lying between them. The CDR3 is 15 residues long. Looked up from germline, CDR1 is MNHNY and CDR2 is SVGAGI (reference sequence).

The V gene is TRBV5-4, the J gene TRBJ2-1; 8 nucleotides line up with TRBD1. This CDR3 is 16 amino acids long. Germline loops: CDR1 SGHNT, CDR2 YYREEE (reference sequence). V trimming: 3 bases; J trimming: 0 bases; junction bases outside the gene matches: 5. The CDR3 loop reads CASSSRQGSSYNEQFF. In DNA form, the CDR3 reads TGTGCCAGCAGCTCTAGACAGGGGAGCTCCTACAATGAGCAGTTCTTC.

The chain carries TRBV7-3 and TRBJ2-1; 13 nucleotides match TRBD2. The length of the CDR3 is 15 residues. V shed 3 bases and J 8 bases; nucleotides not matched to a gene: 4. The germline V gene has CDR1 SGHTA and CDR2 FQGTGA. CDR3 DNA: TGTGCCAGCAGCTTGGGACTAGCGGGATGGGATGAGCAGTTCTTC. Translation gives CASSLGLAGWDEQFF.

The chain recombines TRBV28 with TRBJ2-2, with TRBD1 matching 7 bases. Per the germline V gene, CDR1 is MDHEN and CDR2 is SYDVKM. V shed 10 bases and J 3 bases; nucleotides not matched to a gene: 8. The CDR3 contains 14 residues. The CDR3 reads CATTGEPDTGELFF. CDR3 nucleotides: TGTGCCACCACAGGGGAGCCGGACACCGGGGAGCTGTTTTTT.